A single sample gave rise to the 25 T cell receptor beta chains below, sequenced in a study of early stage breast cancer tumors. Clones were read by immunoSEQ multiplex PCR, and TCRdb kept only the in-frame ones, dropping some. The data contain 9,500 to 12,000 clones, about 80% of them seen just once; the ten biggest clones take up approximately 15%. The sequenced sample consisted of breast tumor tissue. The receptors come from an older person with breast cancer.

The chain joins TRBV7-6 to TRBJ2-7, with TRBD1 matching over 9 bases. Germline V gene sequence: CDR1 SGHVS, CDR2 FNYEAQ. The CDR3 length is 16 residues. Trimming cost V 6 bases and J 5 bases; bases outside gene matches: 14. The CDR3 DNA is TGTGCCAGCAGACGAATCCCGGGACAGGGCGATAACGAGCAGTACTTC. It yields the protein CASRRIPGQGDNEQYF.

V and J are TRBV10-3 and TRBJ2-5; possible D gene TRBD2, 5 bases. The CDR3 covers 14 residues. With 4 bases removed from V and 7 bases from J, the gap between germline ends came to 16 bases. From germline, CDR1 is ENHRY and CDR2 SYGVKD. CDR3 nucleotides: TGTGCCATCAGTGGTGACTATTCAATGTCGACCCAGTACTTC. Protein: CAISGDYSMSTQYF.

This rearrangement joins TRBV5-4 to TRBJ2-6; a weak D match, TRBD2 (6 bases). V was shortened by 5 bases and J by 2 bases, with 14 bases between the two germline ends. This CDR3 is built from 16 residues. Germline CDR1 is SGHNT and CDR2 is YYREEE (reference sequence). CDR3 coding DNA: TGTGCCAGCAGTCTGTTAGGAGGGGCTGGGGCCAACGTCCTGACTTTC. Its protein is CASSLLGGAGANVLTF.

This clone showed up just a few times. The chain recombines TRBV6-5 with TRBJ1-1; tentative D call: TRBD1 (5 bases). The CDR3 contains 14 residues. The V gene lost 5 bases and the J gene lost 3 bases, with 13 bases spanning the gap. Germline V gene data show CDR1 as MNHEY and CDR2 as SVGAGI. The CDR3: CASSPLGGDTEAFF. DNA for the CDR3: TGTGCCAGCAGTCCCCTTGGAGGGGACACTGAAGCTTTCTTT.

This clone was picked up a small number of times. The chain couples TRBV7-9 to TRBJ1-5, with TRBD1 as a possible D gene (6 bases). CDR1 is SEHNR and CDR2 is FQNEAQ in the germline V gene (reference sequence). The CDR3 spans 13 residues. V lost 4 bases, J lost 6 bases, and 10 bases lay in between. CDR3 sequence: CASSSTGPQPQHF. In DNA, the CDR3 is TGTGCCAGCAGCTCTACAGGGCCTCAGCCCCAGCATTTT.

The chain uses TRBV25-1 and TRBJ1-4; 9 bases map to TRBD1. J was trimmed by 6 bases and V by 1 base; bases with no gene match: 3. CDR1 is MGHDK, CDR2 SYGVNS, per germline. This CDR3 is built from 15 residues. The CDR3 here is CASSEWGTGYEKLFF. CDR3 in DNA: TGTGCCAGCAGTGAATGGGGGACAGGGTATGAAAAACTGTTTTTT. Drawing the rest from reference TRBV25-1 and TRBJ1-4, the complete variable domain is EADIYQTPRYLVIGTGKKITLECSQTMGHDKMYWYQQDPGMELHLIHYSYGVNSTEKGDLSSESTVSRIRTEHFPLTLESARPSHTSQYLCASSEWGTGYEKLFFGSGTQLSVL.

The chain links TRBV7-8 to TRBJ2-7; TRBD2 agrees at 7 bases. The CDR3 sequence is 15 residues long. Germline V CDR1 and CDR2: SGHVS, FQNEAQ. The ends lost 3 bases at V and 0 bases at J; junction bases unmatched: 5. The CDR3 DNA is TGTGCCAGCAGCTTTAGGGAGGGTAGCTCCTACGAGCAGTACTTC. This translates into CASSFREGSSYEQYF.

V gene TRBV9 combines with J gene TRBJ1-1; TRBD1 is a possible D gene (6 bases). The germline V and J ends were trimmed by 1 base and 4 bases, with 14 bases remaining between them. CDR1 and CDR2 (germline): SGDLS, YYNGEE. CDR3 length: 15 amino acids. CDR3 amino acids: CASSVNTGGFTEAFF. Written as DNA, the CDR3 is TGTGCCAGCAGCGTAAATACGGGGGGCTTCACTGAAGCTTTCTTT.

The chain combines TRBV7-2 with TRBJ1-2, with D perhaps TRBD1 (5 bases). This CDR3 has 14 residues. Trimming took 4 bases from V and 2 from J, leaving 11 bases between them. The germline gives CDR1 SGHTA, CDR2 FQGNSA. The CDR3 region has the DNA TGTGCCAGCAGCTCCCTGGCAGGGAACTATGGCTACACCTTC. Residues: CASSSLAGNYGYTF.

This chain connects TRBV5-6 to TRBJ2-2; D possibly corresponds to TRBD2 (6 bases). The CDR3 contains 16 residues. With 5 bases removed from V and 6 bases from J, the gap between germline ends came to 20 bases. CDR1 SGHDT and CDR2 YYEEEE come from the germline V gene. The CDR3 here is CASRRRAHRGSGELFF. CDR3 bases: TGTGCCAGCAGGCGCAGGGCCCACCGGGGGTCCGGGGAGCTGTTTTTT.

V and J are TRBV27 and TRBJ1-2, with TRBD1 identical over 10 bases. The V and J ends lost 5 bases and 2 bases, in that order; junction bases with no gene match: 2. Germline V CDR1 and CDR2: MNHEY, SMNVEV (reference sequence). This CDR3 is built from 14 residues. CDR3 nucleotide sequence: TGTGCCAGCAGTGCGGGACAGGGGAACTATGGCTACACCTTC. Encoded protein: CASSAGQGNYGYTF.

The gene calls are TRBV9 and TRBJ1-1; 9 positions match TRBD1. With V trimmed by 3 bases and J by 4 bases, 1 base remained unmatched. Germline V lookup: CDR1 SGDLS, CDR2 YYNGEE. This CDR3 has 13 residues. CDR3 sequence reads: CASSATGGTEAFF. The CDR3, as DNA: TGTGCCAGCAGCGCGACAGGGGGCACTGAAGCTTTCTTT.

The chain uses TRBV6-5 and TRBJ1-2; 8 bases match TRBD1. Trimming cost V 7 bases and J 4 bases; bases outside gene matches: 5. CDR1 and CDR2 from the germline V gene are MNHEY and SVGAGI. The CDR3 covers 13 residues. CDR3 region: CASTKTGVYGYTF. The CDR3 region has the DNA TGTGCCAGCACCAAGACAGGGGTCTATGGCTACACCTTC.

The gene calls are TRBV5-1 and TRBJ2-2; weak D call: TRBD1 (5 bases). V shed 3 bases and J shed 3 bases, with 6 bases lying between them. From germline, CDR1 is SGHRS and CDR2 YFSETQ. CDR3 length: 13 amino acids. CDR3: CASSYRYTGELFF. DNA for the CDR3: TGCGCCAGCAGCTACAGGTACACCGGGGAGCTGTTTTTT. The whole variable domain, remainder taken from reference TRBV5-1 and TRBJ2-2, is KAGVTQTPRYLIKTRGQQVTLSCSPISGHRSVSWYQQTPGQGLQFLFEYFSETQRNKGNFPGRFSGRQFSNSRSEMNVSTLELGDSALYLCASSYRYTGELFFGEGSRLTVL.

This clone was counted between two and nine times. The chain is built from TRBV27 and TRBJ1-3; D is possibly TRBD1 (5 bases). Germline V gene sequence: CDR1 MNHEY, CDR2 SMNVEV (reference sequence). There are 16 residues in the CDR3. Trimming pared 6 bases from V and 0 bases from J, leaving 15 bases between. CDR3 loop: CASRRGGESSGNTIYF. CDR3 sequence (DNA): TGTGCCAGCAGAAGGGGAGGTGAAAGCTCTGGAAACACCATATATTTT.

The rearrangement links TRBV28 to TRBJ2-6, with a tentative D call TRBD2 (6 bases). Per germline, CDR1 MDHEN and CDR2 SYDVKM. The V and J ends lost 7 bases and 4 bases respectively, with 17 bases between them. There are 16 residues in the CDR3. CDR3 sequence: CASTDGGAGGANVLTF. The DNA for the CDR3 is TGTGCCAGCACCGATGGAGGGGCTGGGGGGGCCAACGTCCTGACTTTC.

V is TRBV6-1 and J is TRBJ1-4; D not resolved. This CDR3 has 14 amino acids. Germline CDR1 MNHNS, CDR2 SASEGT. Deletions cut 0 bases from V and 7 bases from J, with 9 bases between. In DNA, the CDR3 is TGTGCCAGCAGTGAAGCAGGCCAGGTTGAAAAACTGTTTTTT. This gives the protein CASSEAGQVEKLFF.

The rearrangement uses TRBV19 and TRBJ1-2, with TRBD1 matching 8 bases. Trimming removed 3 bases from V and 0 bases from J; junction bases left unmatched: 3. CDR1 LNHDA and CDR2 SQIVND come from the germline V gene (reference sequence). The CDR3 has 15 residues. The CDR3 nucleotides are TGTGCCAGTAGTATCCGGGACAGGCCTAACTATGGCTACACCTTC. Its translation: CASSIRDRPNYGYTF. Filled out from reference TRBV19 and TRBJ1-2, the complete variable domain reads DGGITQSPKYLFRKEGQNVTLSCEQNLNHDAMYWYRQDPGQGLRLIYYSQIVNDFQKGDIAEGYSVSREKKESFPLTVTSAQKNPTAFYLCASSIRDRPNYGYTFGSGTRLTVV.

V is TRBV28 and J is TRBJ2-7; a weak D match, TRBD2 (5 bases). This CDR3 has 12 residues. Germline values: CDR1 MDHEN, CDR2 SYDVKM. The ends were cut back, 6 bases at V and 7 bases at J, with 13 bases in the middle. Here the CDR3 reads CASRPAEVEQYF. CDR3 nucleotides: TGTGCCAGCAGACCAGCGGAAGTTGAGCAGTACTTC.

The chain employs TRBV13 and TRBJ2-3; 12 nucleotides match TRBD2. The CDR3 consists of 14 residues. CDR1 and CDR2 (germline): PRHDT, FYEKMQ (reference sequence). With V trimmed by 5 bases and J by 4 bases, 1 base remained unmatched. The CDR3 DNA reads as TGTGCCAGCAGCCGGACTAGCGGGGCAGATACGCAGTATTTT. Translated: CASSRTSGADTQYF.

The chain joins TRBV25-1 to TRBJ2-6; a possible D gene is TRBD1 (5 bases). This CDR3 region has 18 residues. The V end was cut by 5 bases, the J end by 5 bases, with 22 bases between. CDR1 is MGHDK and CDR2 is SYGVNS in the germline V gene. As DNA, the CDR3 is TGTGCCAGCAGTTTTCTCTTAACTGGACAAAGTCGGGCCAACGTCCTGACTTTC. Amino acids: CASSFLLTGQSRANVLTF.

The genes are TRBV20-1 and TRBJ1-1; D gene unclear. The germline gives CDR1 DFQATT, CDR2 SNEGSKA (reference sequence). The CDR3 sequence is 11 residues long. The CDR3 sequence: CSPRGNTEAFF. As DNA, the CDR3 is TGCAGCCCCCGGGGGAACACTGAAGCTTTCTTT.

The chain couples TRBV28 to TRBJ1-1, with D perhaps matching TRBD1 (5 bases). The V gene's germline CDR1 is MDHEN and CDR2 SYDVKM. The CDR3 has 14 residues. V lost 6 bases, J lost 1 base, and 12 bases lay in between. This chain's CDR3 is CASRFRGGNTEAFF. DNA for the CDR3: TGTGCCAGCAGGTTTAGGGGAGGGAACACTGAAGCTTTCTTT. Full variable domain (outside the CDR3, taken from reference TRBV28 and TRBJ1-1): DVKVTQSSRYLVKRTGEKVFLECVQDMDHENMFWYRQDPGLGLRLIYFSYDVKMKEKGDIPEGYSVSREKKERFSLILESASTNQTSMYLCASRFRGGNTEAFFGQGTRLTVV.

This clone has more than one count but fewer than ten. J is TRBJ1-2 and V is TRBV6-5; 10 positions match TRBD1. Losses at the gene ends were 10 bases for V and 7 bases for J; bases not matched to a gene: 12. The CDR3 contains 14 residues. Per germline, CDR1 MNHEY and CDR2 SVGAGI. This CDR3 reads CATLMDRGAGGYTF. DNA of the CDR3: TGTGCCACCCTGATGGACAGGGGGGCGGGTGGCTACACCTTC.

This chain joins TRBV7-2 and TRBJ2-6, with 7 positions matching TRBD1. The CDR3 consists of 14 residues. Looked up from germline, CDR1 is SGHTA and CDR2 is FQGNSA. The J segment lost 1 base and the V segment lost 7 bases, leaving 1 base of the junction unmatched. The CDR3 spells CASKDRSGANVLTF. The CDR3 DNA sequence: TGTGCCAGCAAGGACAGGTCTGGGGCCAACGTCCTGACTTTC.